This T cell receptor beta chain was sequenced during a study of blood T cell repertoires in COVID-19. About the research overall: COVID-19 samples, acute and convalescent, were from the United States, Italy and Spain.

The CDR3 extends over 14 amino acids. Trimming removed 5 bases at V and 6 bases at J, with 17 bases between. Germline assignment: CDR1 SEHNR and CDR2 FQNEAQ (reference sequence). Method: immunoSEQ multiplex PCR; TCRdb's copy keeps in-frame clones and lacks some. The sample contains 150,000 to 180,000 clones, around 79% of which appear only once. This clone was found once. The receptor was derived from a man aged 80 or over with acute or convalescent COVID-19. The chain couples TRBV7-9 to TRBJ2-7; D is uncertain. Sequencing was carried out using peripheral blood. This CDR3 reads CASSTTTPRGEQYF. The CDR3 nucleotides are TGTGCCAGCAGCACCACAACCCCGAGAGGCGAGCAGTACTTC.